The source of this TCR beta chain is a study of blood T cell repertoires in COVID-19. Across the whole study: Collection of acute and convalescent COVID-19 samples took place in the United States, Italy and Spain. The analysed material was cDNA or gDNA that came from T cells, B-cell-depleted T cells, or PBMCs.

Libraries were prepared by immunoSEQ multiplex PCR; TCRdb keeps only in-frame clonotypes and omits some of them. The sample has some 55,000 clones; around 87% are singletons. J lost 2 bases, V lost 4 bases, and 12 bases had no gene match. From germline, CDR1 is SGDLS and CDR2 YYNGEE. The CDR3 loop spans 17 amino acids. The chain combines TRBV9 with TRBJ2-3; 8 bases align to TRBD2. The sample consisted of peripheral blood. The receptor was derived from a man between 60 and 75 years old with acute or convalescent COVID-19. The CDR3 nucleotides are TGTGCCAGCAGCCCGCTCGGGGGGCGGGGGGCCACAGATACGCAGTATTTT. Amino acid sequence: CASSPLGGRGATDTQYF. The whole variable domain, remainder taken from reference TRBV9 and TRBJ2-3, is DSGVTQTPKHLITATGQRVTLRCSPRSGDLSVYWYQQSLDQGLQFLIQYYNGEERAKGNILERFSAQQFPDLHSELNLSSLELGDSALYFCASSPLGGRGATDTQYFGPGTRLTVL.